Presented here are 4 T cell receptor beta chains from one specimen sequenced in a study of blood T cell repertoires in COVID-19. Only in-frame clones appear in the TCRdb table, and some are missing; sequencing was by immunoSEQ multiplex PCR. This sample has roughly 220,000 clones, with around nine tenths found just once. Material: PBMCs or T cells enriched from blood (not recorded which). Receptor source: a woman in her forties or fifties with acute COVID-19.

This chain joins TRBV27 and TRBJ2-5; D is perhaps TRBD1 (6 bases). This CDR3 comprises 15 residues. The V end was cut by 5 bases, the J end by 4 bases, with 17 bases between. Per the germline V gene, CDR1 is MNHEY and CDR2 is SMNVEV (reference sequence). The CDR3 nucleotides read TGTGCCAGCAGTCAGGGGAACAGGGTTGGAGAGACCCAGTACTTC. Its translation: CASSQGNRVGETQYF.

CDR3 protein: CASSYSRDRVVRYGYTF. CDR3 DNA: TGTGCCAGCAGTTACTCGAGGGACAGGGTGGTGCGGTACGGCTACACCTTC. V is TRBV6-2 or TRBV6-3 and J is TRBJ1-2, with TRBD1 identical over 9 bases. Germline V CDR1 and CDR2: MNHEY, SVGEGT. The CDR3 has 17 residues. The V segment lost 0 bases and the J segment 8 bases; nucleotides outside the gene matches: 13.

This clone appeared a single time. The chain carries TRBV12-3 or TRBV12-4 and TRBJ1-2, with 7 bases matching TRBD1. The CDR3 spans 13 residues. The V gene end was trimmed by 6 bases and the J gene end by 6 bases; junction bases not matched to a gene: 7. The CDR3 here is CASRVEGANGYTF. The DNA of the CDR3 is TGTGCCAGCAGGGTTGAGGGGGCAAATGGCTACACCTTC.

This sequence joins TRBV27 and TRBJ2-7; 9 bases agree with TRBD1. The CDR3 consists of 12 residues. V gave up 5 bases and J gave up 9 bases; unmatched junction bases: 5. From germline, CDR1 is MNHEY and CDR2 SMNVEV (reference sequence). This CDR3 reads CASSPLTGGQYF. CDR3 sequence (DNA): TGTGCCAGCAGTCCGCTGACAGGGGGGCAGTACTTC.